This entry lists 10 T cell receptor beta chains sequenced from one sample in a study of neurological immune-mediated disorders. TCRdb processed the 5' RACE reads anew with MiXCR; each CDR3 protein has one entry. Altogether tens of thousands of distinct CDR3 sequences are present, nearly 3.5% being singletons, with the ten largest covering about 4%. Sequenced sample: PBMCs. The source of these receptors is a middle-aged man with multiple sclerosis.

This clonotype was seen ten or more times. The chain uses TRBV5-1 and TRBJ1-3; TRBD1 matches at 7 bases. Germline V gene data show CDR1 as SGHRS and CDR2 as YFSETQ. The V gene end was trimmed by 0 bases and the J gene end by 4 bases; junction bases not matched to a gene: 4. The CDR3 is made up of 15 amino acids. CDR3 residues: CASSLDTGVGNTIYF. DNA for the CDR3: TGCGCCAGCAGCTTGGACACAGGGGTCGGAAACACCATATATTTT.

This clonotype was counted ten times or more. The genes are TRBV20-1 and TRBJ1-1; no clear D gene. Germline V gene data show CDR1 as DFQATT and CDR2 as SNEGSKA (reference sequence). This CDR3 has 13 residues. V lost 0 bases and J 1 base, leaving 6 bases between the germline ends. CDR3 amino acids: CSARDLKNTEAFF. CDR3 DNA: TGCAGTGCTAGAGATTTGAAGAACACTGAAGCTTTCTTT.

This clonotype occurred many times. The DNA is left out, because the CDR3 cannot be placed on it with certainty; the CDR3 is given as TCRdb lists it. This chain links TRBV12-3 or TRBV12-4 with TRBJ1-2; the listed D gene, TRBD1, was not tested against the DNA. A total of 14 residues make up the CDR3, ends included. This CDR3 is CASSFGEGPYGYTF.

This clonotype was recorded at least ten times. The CDR3 DNA reads as TGCAGTGCTAGAGATATCGCGGCAGGTGTTAAAGGCTACACCTTC. Translating gives CSARDIAAGVKGYTF. V usage is TRBV20-1 and J usage is TRBJ1-2; D remains ambiguous. Between the trimmed V and J ends, which lost 0 bases and 8 bases, there was a span of 19 bases. The CDR3 consists of 15 residues. Germline V gene sequence: CDR1 DFQATT, CDR2 SNEGSKA (reference sequence).

This clonotype was found many times. The chain combines TRBV12-3 or TRBV12-4 with TRBJ2-5; D gene unclear. CDR3 size: 13 residues. V was trimmed by 6 bases and J by 5 bases, leaving 13 bases between them. In DNA form, the CDR3 reads TGTGCCAGCAGCCTCAACAGCCGGGAGACCCAGTACTTC. Its translation: CASSLNSRETQYF.

At least ten counts were recorded for this clonotype. V usage is TRBV14 and J usage is TRBJ2-5; D is unresolved. Trimming removed 0 bases at V and 4 bases at J, with 9 bases between. CDR1 is SGHDN, CDR2 FVKESK, per germline. The CDR3 consists of 14 residues. The CDR3 DNA follows: TGTGCCAGCAGCCAAGAAGGGTTCGGAGAGACCCAGTACTTC. It codes for CASSQEGFGETQYF.

This clonotype appeared many times. The J gene is TRBJ1-2, the V gene TRBV5-5; D is ambiguous. V was trimmed by 3 bases and J by 2 bases, leaving 8 bases between them. CDR1 SGHKS and CDR2 YYEKEE come from the germline V gene (reference sequence). The CDR3 length is 13 residues. The CDR3 DNA reads as TGTGCCAGCAGCTGGAAGGAAAACTATGGCTACACCTTC. Translating gives CASSWKENYGYTF.

This clonotype was counted at least ten times. This chain uses TRBV12-3 or TRBV12-4 with TRBJ1-5; TRBD1 is a possible D gene (6 bases). The CDR3 runs 13 residues. V lost 6 bases to trimming and J lost 7 bases, with 13 bases between them. CDR3 protein: CASSSPGAQPQHF. CDR3 nucleotides: TGTGCCAGCAGCTCCCCAGGGGCACAGCCCCAGCATTTT.

This clonotype was picked up many times. This sequence joins TRBV5-1 and TRBJ1-1; D is possibly TRBD1 (6 bases). The CDR3 has 13 amino acids. The V gene lost 4 bases and the J gene lost 8 bases, with 15 bases spanning the gap. Germline V lookup: CDR1 SGHRS, CDR2 YFSETQ. CDR3 bases: TGCGCCAGCAGCCTAGAAGGGGGGTCAGAAGCTTTCTTT. This sequence encodes CASSLEGGSEAFF.

With respect to this clonotype: At one boundary the junction diverges from the germline segment, which might be a read error. The V call is TRBV3-1, the J call TRBJ1-6; 8 nucleotides agree with TRBD1. The CDR3 has 16 amino acids. From germline, CDR1 is LGHDT and CDR2 YNNKEL (reference sequence). As DNA, the CDR3 is TGTGCCAGCAGCCACGGCCACCACAGGGGGGGCTCAACCCTCAACTTT. This gives the protein CASSHGHHRGGSTLNF.